These 2 T cell receptor beta chains came from one sample sequenced in a study of T cell responses to AZD1222 COVID-19 vaccine. Repertoires were generated with immunoSEQ multiplex PCR, while TCRdb's copy carries only in-frame clones and drops some. This sample has roughly 93,000 clones, with roughly nine tenths found just once. Sequenced here: peripheral blood, sampled on day 0 of AZD1222 vaccination. The receptors stem from an adult in good health.

The chain has TRBV6-5 and TRBJ1-2, with 7 bases fitting TRBD1. CDR3 length equals 13 residues. The V gene's germline CDR1 is MNHEY and CDR2 SVGAGI. Trimming took 6 bases from V and 3 from J; bases not matched to a gene: 4. CDR3 amino acids: CASSSGQHYGYTF. CDR3 in DNA: TGTGCCAGCAGCTCGGGACAGCACTATGGCTACACCTTC.

CDR3 residues: CASSQDRTVGGQPQHF. As DNA, the CDR3 is TGCGCCAGCAGCCAAGACCGGACGGTAGGTGGTCAGCCCCAGCATTTT. This rearrangement joins TRBV4-3 to TRBJ1-5; D call uncertain. CDR1 and CDR2 (germline): LGHNA, YSLEER. The CDR3 is made up of 16 amino acids. Trimming left V 0 bases short and J 6 bases short, with 15 bases between.